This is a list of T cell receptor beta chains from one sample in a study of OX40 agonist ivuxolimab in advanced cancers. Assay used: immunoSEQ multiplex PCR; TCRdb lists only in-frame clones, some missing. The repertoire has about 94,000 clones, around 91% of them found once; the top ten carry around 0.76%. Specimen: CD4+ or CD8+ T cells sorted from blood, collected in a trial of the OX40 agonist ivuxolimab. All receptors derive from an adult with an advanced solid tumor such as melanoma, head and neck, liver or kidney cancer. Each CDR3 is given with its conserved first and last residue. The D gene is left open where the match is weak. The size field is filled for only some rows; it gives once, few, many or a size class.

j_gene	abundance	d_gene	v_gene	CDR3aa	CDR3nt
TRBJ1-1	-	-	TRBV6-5	CASSPMRGTEAFF	TGTGCCAGCAGTCCTATGCGTGGCACTGAAGCTTTCTTT
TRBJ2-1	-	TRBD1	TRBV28	CASSFIGQGAYNEQFF	TGTGCCAGCAGCTTTATCGGACAGGGTGCCTACAATGAGCAGTTCTTC
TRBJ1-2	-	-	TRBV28	CASWPRGAGYYGYTF	TGTGCCAGCTGGCCCCGGGGGGCAGGCTACTATGGCTACACCTTC
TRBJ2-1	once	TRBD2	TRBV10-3	CATKPTTSGLSYNEQFF	TGTGCCACGAAGCCTACGACTAGCGGGCTTTCCTACAATGAGCAGTTCTTC
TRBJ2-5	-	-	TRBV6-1	CASSATGLRETQYF	TGTGCCAGCAGTGCCACAGGGCTTAGAGAGACCCAGTACTTC
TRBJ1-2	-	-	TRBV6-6	CASSYGQLYGYTF	TGTGCCAGCAGTTATGGACAGCTCTATGGCTACACCTTC
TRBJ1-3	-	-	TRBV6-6	CASSYPAGTGGNTIYF	TGTGCCAGCAGTTATCCCGCCGGGACGGGTGGAAACACCATATATTTT
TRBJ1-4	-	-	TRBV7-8	CASSLTATNEKLFF	TGTGCCAGCAGCTTGACAGCAACTAATGAAAAACTGTTTTTT
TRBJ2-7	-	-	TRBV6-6	CASSQFYEQYF	TGTGCCAGCAGCCAATTCTACGAGCAGTACTTC
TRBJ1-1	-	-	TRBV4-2	CASSQDPARVNTEAFF	TGTGCCAGCAGCCAAGATCCGGCCAGGGTGAACACTGAAGCTTTCTTT
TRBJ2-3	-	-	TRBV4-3	CASSRVRGIGLYF	TGCGCCAGCAGCCGAGTCCGCGGTATCGGACTGTATTTT
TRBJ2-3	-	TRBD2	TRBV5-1	CASTPLAEKGDTQYF	TGCGCCAGCACCCCTCTAGCGGAGAAGGGAGATACGCAGTATTTT
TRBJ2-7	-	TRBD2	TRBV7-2	CASSLSGSSGDEQYF	TGTGCCAGCAGCTTGAGCGGGAGCTCGGGGGACGAGCAGTACTTC
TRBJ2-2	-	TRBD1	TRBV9	CASSVRPPLGTGVNGELFF	TGTGCCAGCAGCGTTAGGCCCCCCCTTGGGACAGGGGTGAACGGGGAGCTGTTTTTT
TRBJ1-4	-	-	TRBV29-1	CSVAWTPPNEKLFF	TGCAGCGTCGCCTGGACACCACCTAATGAAAAACTGTTTTTT
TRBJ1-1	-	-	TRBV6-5	CASSPRHGESEAFF	TGTGCCAGCAGTCCCCGACACGGGGAGTCTGAAGCTTTCTTT
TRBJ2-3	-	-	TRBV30	CAWSVFVREASDTQYF	TGTGCCTGGAGTGTATTTGTCAGGGAGGCATCAGATACGCAGTATTTT
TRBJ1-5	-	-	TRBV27	CASRNPGPGSQPQHF	TGTGCCAGCAGAAACCCGGGGCCTGGGAGTCAGCCCCAGCATTTT
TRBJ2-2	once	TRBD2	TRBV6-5	CASSPGTSGTGELFF	TGTGCCAGCAGCCCCGGGACTAGCGGCACCGGGGAGCTGTTTTTT
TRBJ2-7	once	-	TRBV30	CAWESGSSYEQYF	TGTGCCTGGGAATCGGGCTCTTCCTACGAGCAGTACTTC
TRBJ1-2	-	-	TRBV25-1	CASSPPGELYGYTF	TGTGCCAGCAGTCCTCCAGGGGAACTCTATGGCTACACCTTC